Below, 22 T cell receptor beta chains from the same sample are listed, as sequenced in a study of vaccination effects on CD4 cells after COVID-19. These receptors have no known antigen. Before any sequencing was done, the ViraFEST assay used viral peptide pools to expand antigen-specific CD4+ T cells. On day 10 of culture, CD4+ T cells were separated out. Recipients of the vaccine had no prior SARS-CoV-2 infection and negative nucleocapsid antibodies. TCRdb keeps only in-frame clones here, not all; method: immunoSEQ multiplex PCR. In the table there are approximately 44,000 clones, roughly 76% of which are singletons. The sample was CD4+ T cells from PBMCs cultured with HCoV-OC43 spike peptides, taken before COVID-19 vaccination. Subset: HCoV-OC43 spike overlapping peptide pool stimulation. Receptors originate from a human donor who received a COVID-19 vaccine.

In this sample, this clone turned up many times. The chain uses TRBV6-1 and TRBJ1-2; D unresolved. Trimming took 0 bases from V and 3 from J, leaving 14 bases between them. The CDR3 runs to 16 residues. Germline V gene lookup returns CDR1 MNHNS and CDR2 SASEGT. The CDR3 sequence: CASSEAVAESHYGYTF. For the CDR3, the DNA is TGTGCCAGCAGTGAAGCGGTGGCCGAGTCCCACTATGGCTACACCTTC.

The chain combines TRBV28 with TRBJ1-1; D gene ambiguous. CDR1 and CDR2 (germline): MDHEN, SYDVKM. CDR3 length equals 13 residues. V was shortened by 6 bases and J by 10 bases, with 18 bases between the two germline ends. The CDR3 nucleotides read TGTGCCAGCAGCACACGGAGGCGAGCTGTAGCTTTCTTT. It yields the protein CASSTRRRAVAFF.

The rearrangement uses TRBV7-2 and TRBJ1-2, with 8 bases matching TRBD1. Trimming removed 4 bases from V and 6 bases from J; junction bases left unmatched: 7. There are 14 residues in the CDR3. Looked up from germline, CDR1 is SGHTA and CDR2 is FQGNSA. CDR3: CASSYRQGAHGYTF. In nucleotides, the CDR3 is TGTGCCAGCAGCTATAGGCAGGGGGCACATGGCTACACCTTC. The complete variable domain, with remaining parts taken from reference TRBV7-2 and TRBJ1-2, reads GAGVSQSPSNKVTEKGKDVELRCDPISGHTALYWYRQSLGQGLEFLIYFQGNSAPDKSGLPSDRFSAERTGGSVSTLTIQRTQQEDSAVYLCASSYRQGAHGYTFGSGTRLTVV.

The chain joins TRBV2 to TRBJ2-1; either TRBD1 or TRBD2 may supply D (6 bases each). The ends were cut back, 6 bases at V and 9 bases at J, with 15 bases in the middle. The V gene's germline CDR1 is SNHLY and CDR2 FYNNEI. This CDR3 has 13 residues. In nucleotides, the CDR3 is TGTGCCAGCAGCCGTGACAAGGGGGGTGAGCAGTTCTTC. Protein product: CASSRDKGGEQFF. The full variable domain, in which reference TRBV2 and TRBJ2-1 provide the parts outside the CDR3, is EPEVTQTPSHQVTQMGQEVILRCVPISNHLYFYWYRQILGQKVEFLVSFYNNEISEKSEIFDDQFSVERPDGSNFTLKIRSTKLEDSAMYFCASSRDKGGEQFFGPGTRLTVL.

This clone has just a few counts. CDR3 nucleotide sequence: TGCGCCAGCAGCCAAGAGGCGGGAAAGTATGGCTACACCTTC. It translates to CASSQEAGKYGYTF. V is TRBV4-1 and J is TRBJ1-2; no definite D call. V was pared by 0 bases and J by 5 bases, with 10 bases between. The CDR3 is 14 residues long. The germline V gene encodes CDR1 MGHRA and CDR2 YSYEKL.

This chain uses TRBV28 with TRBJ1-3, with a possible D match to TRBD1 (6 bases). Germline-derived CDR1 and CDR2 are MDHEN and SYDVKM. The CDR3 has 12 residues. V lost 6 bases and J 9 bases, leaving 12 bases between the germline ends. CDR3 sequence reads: CASRGVGGTIYF. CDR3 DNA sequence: TGTGCCAGCAGGGGGGTAGGGGGCACCATATATTTT.

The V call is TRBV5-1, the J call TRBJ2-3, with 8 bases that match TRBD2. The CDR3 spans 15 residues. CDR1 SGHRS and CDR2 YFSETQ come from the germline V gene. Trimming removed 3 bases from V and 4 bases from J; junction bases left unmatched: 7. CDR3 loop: CASSSRGGPSDTQYF. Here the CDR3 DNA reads TGCGCCAGCAGCTCCCGGGGGGGCCCTTCAGATACGCAGTATTTT.

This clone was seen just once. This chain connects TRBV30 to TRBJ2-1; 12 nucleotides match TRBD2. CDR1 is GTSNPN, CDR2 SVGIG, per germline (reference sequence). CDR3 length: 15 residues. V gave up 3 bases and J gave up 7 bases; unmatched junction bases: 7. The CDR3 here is CAWRPLAGGLNEQFF. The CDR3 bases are TGTGCCTGGAGGCCACTAGCGGGAGGTTTAAATGAGCAGTTCTTC.

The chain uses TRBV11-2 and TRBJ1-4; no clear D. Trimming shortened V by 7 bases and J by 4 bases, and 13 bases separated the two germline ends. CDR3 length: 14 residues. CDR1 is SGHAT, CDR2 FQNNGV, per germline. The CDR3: CASTRTVFNEKLFF. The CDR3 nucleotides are TGTGCCAGCACCCGGACGGTTTTTAATGAAAAACTGTTTTTT. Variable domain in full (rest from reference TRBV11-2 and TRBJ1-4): EAGVAQSPRYKIIEKRQSVAFWCNPISGHATLYWYQQILGQGPKLLIQFQNNGVVDDSQLPKDRFSAERLKGVDSTLKIQPAKLEDSAVYLCASTRTVFNEKLFFGSGTQLSVL.

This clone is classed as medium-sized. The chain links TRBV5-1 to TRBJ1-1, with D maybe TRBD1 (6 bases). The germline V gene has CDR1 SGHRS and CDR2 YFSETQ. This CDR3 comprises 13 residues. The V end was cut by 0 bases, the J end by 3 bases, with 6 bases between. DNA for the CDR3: TGCGCCAGCAGCTTGGACAGGGACACTGAAGCTTTCTTT. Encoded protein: CASSLDRDTEAFF.

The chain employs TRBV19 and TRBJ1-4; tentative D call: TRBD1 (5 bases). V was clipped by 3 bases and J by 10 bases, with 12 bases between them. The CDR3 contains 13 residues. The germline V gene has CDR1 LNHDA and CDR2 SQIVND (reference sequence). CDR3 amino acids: CASSMQGARKLFF. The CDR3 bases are TGTGCCAGTAGTATGCAGGGCGCAAGAAAACTGTTTTTT.

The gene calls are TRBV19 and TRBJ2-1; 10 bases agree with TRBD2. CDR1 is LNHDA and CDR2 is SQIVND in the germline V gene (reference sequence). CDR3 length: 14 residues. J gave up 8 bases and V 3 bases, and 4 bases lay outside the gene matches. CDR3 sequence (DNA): TGTGCCAGTAGTATCCAGCGGGGGGGCTATGAGCAGTTCTTC. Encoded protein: CASSIQRGGYEQFF.

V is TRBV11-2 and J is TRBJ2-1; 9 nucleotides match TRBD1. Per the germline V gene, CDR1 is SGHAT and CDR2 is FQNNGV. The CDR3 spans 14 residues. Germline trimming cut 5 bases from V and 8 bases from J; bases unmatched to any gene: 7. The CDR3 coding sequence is TGTGCCAGCAGCCACCGGGACAGGGTAGATGAGCAGTTCTTC. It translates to CASSHRDRVDEQFF.

CDR3 sequence reads: CASSGLTYQETQYF. The CDR3 coding sequence is TGCGCCAGCAGCGGTCTAACGTACCAAGAGACCCAGTACTTC. The genes are TRBV5-1 and TRBJ2-5; D unresolved. Germline-derived CDR1 and CDR2 are SGHRS and YFSETQ. The CDR3 spans 14 residues. Trimming pared 4 bases from V and 0 bases from J, leaving 10 bases between.

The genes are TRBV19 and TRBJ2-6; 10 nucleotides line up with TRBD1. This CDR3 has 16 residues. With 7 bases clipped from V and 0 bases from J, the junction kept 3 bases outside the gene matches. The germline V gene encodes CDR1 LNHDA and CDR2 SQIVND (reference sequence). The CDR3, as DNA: TGTGCCAGTACCGACAGGGGGCTCTCTGGGGCCAACGTCCTGACTTTC. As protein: CASTDRGLSGANVLTF.

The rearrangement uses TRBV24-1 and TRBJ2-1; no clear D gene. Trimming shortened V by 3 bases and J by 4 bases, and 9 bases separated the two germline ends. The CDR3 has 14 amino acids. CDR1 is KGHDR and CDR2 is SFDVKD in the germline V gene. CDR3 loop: CATSDLTVYNEQFF. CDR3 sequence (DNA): TGTGCCACCAGTGATCTAACGGTTTACAATGAGCAGTTCTTC.

CDR3 region: CATRTGTYEQYF. The CDR3 DNA sequence: TGTGCCACGAGGACAGGTACCTACGAGCAGTACTTC. The rearrangement uses TRBV6-5 and TRBJ2-7; 7 bases map to TRBD1. The germline V gene encodes CDR1 MNHEY and CDR2 SVGAGI. The V gene end was trimmed by 10 bases and the J gene end by 2 bases; junction bases not matched to a gene: 5. This CDR3 is built from 12 residues.

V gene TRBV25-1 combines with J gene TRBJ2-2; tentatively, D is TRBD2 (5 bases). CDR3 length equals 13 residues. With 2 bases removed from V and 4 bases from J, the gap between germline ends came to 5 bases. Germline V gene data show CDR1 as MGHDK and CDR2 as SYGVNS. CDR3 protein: CASSERGTGELFF. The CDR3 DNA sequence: TGTGCCAGCAGTGAACGGGGCACCGGGGAGCTGTTTTTT.

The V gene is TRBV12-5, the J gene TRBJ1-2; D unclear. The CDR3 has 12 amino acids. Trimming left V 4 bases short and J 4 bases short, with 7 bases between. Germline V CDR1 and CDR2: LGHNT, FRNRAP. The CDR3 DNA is TGTGCTAGTGGTTCGATCCTCTATGGCTACACCTTC. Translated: CASGSILYGYTF.

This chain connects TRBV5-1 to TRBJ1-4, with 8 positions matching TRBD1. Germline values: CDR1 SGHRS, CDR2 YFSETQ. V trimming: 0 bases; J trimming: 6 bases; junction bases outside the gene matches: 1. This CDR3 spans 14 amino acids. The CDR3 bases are TGCGCCAGCAGCTTGGGGACAGGGTATGAAAAACTGTTTTTT. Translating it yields CASSLGTGYEKLFF. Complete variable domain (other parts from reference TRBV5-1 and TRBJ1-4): KAGVTQTPRYLIKTRGQQVTLSCSPISGHRSVSWYQQTPGQGLQFLFEYFSETQRNKGNFPGRFSGRQFSNSRSEMNVSTLELGDSALYLCASSLGTGYEKLFFGSGTQLSVL.

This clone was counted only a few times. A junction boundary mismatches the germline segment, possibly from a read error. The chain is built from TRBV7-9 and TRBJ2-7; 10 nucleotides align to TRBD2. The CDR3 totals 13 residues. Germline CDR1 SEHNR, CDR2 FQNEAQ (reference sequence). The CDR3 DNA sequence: TGTGCCAGCAGCCTAGCGGGGGCCTACGAGCAGTACTTC. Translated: CASSLAGAYEQYF.

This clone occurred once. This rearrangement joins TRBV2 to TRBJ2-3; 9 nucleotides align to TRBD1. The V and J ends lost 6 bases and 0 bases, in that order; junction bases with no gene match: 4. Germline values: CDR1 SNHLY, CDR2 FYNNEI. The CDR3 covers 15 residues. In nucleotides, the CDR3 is TGTGCCAGCAGACTCGGACAGGGGAGCACAGATACGCAGTATTTT. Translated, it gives CASRLGQGSTDTQYF.